What follows is one T cell receptor beta chain and its context. These data are taken from a study of cytomegalovirus exposure and HLA in healthy donors. V lost 0 bases and J 4 bases, leaving 12 bases between the germline ends. The germline gives CDR1 MGHRA, CDR2 YSYEKL. The CDR3 has 15 amino acids. Primers included in the PCR were 60 Vbeta and 13 Jbeta primers. Generated by immunoSEQ multiplex PCR, the TCRdb table keeps only in-frame clones and is missing some. The sample shows about 31,000 clones, roughly 44% of them seen only once. The material sequenced was PBMCs. This TCR derives from a woman aged 50 to 60 in good health and CMV-seronegative. This sequence joins TRBV4-1 and TRBJ1-1; a weak D match, TRBD1 (5 bases). The CDR3 spells CASSQDPGGGTEAFF. The CDR3 DNA follows: TGCGCCAGCAGCCAAGACCCGGGGGGGGGCACTGAAGCTTTCTTT.